The table lists the clone carrying this T cell receptor (beta chain) with many counts. The sample is drawn from a study of naive and memory T cell subsets. Both TRBC1 and TRBC2 were covered by a beta constant-region primer of two equimolar oligonucleotides. TCRdb re-analysed the UMI-ligation and nested PCR reads in MiXCR, keeping a single row per CDR3 protein. The table has about 85,000 distinct CDR3 sequences, around 14% seen once; the top ten hold about 0.93%. Germline loops: CDR1 SGHNT, CDR2 YYREEE (reference sequence). This CDR3 comprises 13 residues. Trimming removed 0 bases at V and 10 bases at J, with 13 bases between.

The receptor was isolated from a human donor in good health. Input material: central memory CD4+ T cells from blood. The chain employs TRBV5-4 and TRBJ1-1, with unresolved D. CDR3 coding DNA: TGTGCCAGCAGCTTGGGTCAAGGTCTGGGAGCTTTCTTT. It translates to CASSLGQGLGAFF.